Listed below are T cell receptor beta chains from one sample, sequenced in a study of CD8 T cells in ankylosing spondylitis. TCRdb analysed the 5' RACE reads with MiXCR anew, one entry per CDR3 protein. Altogether about 840,000 distinct CDR3 sequences are present, roughly 12% being singletons, with the ten largest covering more than 0.5%. Sequenced material: blood, either unsorted or a sorted T cell fraction (not recorded which). Source of these receptors: a male donor with ankylosing spondylitis. Each CDR3 is given without its conserved first and last residue. The order of the fields is V gene, CDR3 protein.

v_call: TRBV6-2/TRBV6-3; cdr3_aa: ASSYSTSRRGEQY
v_call: TRBV20-1; cdr3_aa: SANLLWGGETQY
v_call: TRBV6-2/TRBV6-3; cdr3_aa: ASYKGRTSGANVLT
v_call: TRBV9; cdr3_aa: ASSVGPKMNTEAF
v_call: TRBV29-1; cdr3_aa: SVEDRTSESLYEQY
v_call: TRBV6-2/TRBV6-3; cdr3_aa: ASHRGLLQPQH
v_call: TRBV20-1; cdr3_aa: SALAGVGYNKQF
v_call: TRBV7-2; cdr3_aa: ASSRQATDTQY
v_call: TRBV29-1; cdr3_aa: SVRRTGFTDTQY
v_call: TRBV15; cdr3_aa: ATSKGQGDNSPLH
v_call: TRBV5-1; cdr3_aa: ASRPQGAPTDTQY
v_call: TRBV28; cdr3_aa: ASSGSPFYEQY
v_call: TRBV4-3; cdr3_aa: ASSQPGQLNTEAF
v_call: TRBV20-1; cdr3_aa: SAKEGVTGELF
v_call: TRBV12-3/TRBV12-4; cdr3_aa: ASSVAGGPTGELF
v_call: TRBV20-1; cdr3_aa: SVTSGEETQY
v_call: TRBV6-1; cdr3_aa: ASSGQGGIGNSPLH
v_call: TRBV6-5; cdr3_aa: ASSLSPLAAQETQY
v_call: TRBV7-2; cdr3_aa: ASSPAAGSYNEQF
v_call: TRBV5-6; cdr3_aa: ASSSRRHSEH
v_call: TRBV29-1; cdr3_aa: SVEWGINQPQH
v_call: TRBV7-9; cdr3_aa: ASRRVATDTQY
v_call: TRBV7-9; cdr3_aa: ASSSSWDRGDEQY
v_call: TRBV7-9; cdr3_aa: ASSLGVAGSTDTQY
v_call: TRBV6-1; cdr3_aa: ASSPRTQGRREQY
v_call: TRBV6-1; cdr3_aa: ASDRVFGNQPQH
v_call: TRBV7-9; cdr3_aa: ASSPRAGGGPNEQF
v_call: TRBV18; cdr3_aa: ASPTGLNTEAF
v_call: TRBV5-6; cdr3_aa: ASSLRSGQF
v_call: TRBV20-1; cdr3_aa: SARRPRGLYGYT
v_call: TRBV5-6; cdr3_aa: AISPGLRYEQF
v_call: TRBV9; cdr3_aa: ASSVDTNTEAF
v_call: TRBV6-5; cdr3_aa: ASSYGGSLGGAF
v_call: TRBV7-9; cdr3_aa: ASSLGRGYNEQF
v_call: TRBV10-3; cdr3_aa: AISSERDYGYT
v_call: TRBV10-3; cdr3_aa: AISVVRGDTQY
v_call: TRBV20-1; cdr3_aa: SARGTPSTDTQY
v_call: TRBV21-1; cdr3_aa: ASSLRQDHYGYT
v_call: TRBV7-2; cdr3_aa: ASSFERNAGELF
v_call: TRBV6-5; cdr3_aa: ASRQGSTEAF
v_call: TRBV7-6; cdr3_aa: ASSSTSAGELF
v_call: TRBV4-3; cdr3_aa: ASSQDRRQPGETQY
v_call: TRBV24-1; cdr3_aa: ATSDLGGASTDTQY
v_call: TRBV20-1; cdr3_aa: SAALGGADQPQH
v_call: TRBV28; cdr3_aa: ASSSPGQGNEQY